This T cell receptor (beta chain) appears in the sequencing data of a study of blood T cells in healthy people across ages. Using a J-beta primer mix together with a sample-barcoded 5' primer, a second PCR was run for roughly 6 to 11 cycles. TCRdb reprocessed the 5' RACE reads with MiXCR, giving one entry per CDR3 protein. The sample shows approximately 730,000 distinct CDR3 sequences, roughly 44% of them seen only once. This TCR came from a woman between 55 and 75 years old in good health. Sequenced sample: blood.

DNA for the CDR3: TGTGCCAGCAGCCCCCGACTAGCGGGAGGGTGGTTCTTC. Protein sequence: CASSPRLAGGWFF. J is TRBJ2-1 and V is TRBV7-2; 14 nucleotides match TRBD2. V lost 5 bases and J lost 15; bases outside the gene matches: 6. The V gene's germline CDR1 is SGHTA and CDR2 FQGNSA. The CDR3 runs 13 residues. Looking up the rest from reference TRBV7-2 and TRBJ2-1 gives the full variable domain: GAGVSQSPSNKVTEKGKDVELRCDPISGHTALYWYRQSLGQGLEFLIYFQGNSAPDKSGLPSDRFSAERTGGSVSTLTIQRTQQEDSAVYLCASSPRLAGGWFFGPGTRLTVL.